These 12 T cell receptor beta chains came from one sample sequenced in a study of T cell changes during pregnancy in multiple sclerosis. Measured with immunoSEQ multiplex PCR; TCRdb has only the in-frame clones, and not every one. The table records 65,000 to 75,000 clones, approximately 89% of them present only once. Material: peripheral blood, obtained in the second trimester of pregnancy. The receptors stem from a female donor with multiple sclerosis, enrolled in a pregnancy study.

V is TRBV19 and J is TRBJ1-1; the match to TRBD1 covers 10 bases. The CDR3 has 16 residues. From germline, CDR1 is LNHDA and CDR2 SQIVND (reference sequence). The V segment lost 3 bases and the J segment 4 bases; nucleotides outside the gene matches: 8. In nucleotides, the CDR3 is TGTGCCAGTAGTATCCCGGGACAGGGGACGGGCACTGAAGCTTTCTTT. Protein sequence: CASSIPGQGTGTEAFF.

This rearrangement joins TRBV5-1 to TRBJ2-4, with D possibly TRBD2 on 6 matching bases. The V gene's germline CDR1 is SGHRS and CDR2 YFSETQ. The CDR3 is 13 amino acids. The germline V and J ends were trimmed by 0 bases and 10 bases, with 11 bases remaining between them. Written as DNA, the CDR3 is TGCGCCAGCAGCTTGGACTTGGGGGGAATTCAGTACTTC. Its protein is CASSLDLGGIQYF.

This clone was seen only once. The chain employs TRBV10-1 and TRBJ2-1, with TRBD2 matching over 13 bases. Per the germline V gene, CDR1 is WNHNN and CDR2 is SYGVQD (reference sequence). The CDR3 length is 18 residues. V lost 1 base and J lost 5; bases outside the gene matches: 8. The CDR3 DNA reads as TGCGCCAGCAGTGAGTTAGGAATCGGGACTAGCGGGAACAATGAGCAGTTCTTC. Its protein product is CASSELGIGTSGNNEQFF.

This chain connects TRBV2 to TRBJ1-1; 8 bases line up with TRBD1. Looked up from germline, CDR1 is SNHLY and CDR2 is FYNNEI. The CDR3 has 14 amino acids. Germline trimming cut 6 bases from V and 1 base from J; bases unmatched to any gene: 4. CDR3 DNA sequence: TGTGCCAGCAGCTCACAGGGGGGGAACACTGAAGCTTTCTTT. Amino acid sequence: CASSSQGGNTEAFF.

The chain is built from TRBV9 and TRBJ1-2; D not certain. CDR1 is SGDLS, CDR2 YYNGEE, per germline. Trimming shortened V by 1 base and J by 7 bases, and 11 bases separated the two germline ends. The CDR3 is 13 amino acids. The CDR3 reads CASSVLATSGYTF. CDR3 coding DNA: TGTGCCAGCAGCGTACTAGCCACCTCTGGCTACACCTTC.

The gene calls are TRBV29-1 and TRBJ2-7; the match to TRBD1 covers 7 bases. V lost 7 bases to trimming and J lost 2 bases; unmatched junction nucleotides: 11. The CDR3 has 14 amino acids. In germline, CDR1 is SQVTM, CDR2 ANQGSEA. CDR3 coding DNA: TGCAGCGCTGCTCGGCCGGGACAGACCTACGAGCAGTACTTC. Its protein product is CSAARPGQTYEQYF.

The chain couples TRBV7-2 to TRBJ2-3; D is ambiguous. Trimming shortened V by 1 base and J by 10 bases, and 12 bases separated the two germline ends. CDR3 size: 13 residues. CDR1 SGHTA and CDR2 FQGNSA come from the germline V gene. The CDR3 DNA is TGTGCCAGCAGCTTAGGAACGAGCCGCGCGCAGTATTTT. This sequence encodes CASSLGTSRAQYF.

CDR3 nucleotides: TGTGCCAGCAGCTTGGATCGGCGGGGTGAGCAGTTCTTC. Its translation: CASSLDRRGEQFF. This chain joins TRBV5-4 and TRBJ2-1, with D possibly being TRBD2 (6 bases). The V end lost 0 bases, the J end lost 9 bases, and 10 bases lay between the germline ends. The germline V gene has CDR1 SGHNT and CDR2 YYREEE (reference sequence). The CDR3 loop spans 13 amino acids.

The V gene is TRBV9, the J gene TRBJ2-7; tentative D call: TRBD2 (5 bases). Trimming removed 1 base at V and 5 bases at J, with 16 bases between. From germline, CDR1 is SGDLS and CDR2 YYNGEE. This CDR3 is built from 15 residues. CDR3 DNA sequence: TGTGCCAGCAGCGTAACCCAGTCGGGGATTCACGAGCAGTACTTC. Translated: CASSVTQSGIHEQYF. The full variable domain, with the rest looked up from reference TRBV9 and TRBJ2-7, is DSGVTQTPKHLITATGQRVTLRCSPRSGDLSVYWYQQSLDQGLQFLIQYYNGEERAKGNILERFSAQQFPDLHSELNLSSLELGDSALYFCASSVTQSGIHEQYFGPGTRLTVT.

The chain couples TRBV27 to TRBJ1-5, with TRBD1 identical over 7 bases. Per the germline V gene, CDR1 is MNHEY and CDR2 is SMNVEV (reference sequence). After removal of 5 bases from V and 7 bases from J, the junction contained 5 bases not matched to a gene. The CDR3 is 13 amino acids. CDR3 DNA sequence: TGTGCCAGCAGTACCCAGGGGGACCAGCCCCAGCATTTT. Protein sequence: CASSTQGDQPQHF.

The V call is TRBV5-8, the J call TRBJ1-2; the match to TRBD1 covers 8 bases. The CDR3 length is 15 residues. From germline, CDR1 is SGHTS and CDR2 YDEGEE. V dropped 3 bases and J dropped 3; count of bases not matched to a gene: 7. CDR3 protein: CASSSRQGRDYGYTF. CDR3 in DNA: TGTGCCAGCAGCTCGCGACAGGGGAGGGACTATGGCTACACCTTC.

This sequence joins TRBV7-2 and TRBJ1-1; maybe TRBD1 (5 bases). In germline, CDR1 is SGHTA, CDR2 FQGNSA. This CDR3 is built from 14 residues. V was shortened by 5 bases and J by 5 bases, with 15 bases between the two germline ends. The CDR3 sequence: CASSLLRRGTEAFF. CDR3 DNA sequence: TGTGCCAGCAGCCTCCTCAGGAGGGGAACTGAAGCTTTCTTT.